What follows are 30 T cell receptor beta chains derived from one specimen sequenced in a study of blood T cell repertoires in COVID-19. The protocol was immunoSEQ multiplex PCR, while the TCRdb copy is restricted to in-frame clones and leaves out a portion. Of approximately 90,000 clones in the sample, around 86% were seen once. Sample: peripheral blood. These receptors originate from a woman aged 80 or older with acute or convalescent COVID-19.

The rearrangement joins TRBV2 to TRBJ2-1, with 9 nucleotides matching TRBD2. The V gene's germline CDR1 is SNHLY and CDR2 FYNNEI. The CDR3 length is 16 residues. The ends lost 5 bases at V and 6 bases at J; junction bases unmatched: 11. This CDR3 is CASSRGVLAGSNEQFF. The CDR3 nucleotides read TGTGCCAGCAGTAGGGGCGTGCTAGCGGGAAGCAATGAGCAGTTCTTC.

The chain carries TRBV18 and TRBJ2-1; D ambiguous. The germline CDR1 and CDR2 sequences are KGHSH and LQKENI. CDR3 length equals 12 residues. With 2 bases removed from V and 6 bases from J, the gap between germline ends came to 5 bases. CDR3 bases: TGTGCCAGCTCACCATTGCGCAATGAGCAGTTCTTC. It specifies CASSPLRNEQFF. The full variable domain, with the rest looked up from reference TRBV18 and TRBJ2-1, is NAGVMQNPRHLVRRRGQEARLRCSPMKGHSHVYWYRQLPEEGLKFMVYLQKENIIDESGMPKERFSAEFPKEGPSILRIQQVVRGDSAAYFCASSPLRNEQFFGPGTRLTVL.

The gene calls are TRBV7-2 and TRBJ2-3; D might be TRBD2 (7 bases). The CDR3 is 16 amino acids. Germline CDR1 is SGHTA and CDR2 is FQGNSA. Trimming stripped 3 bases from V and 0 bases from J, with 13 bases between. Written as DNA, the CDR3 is TGTGCCAGCAGCTTCTTTGCGGGGGCTAGCACAGATACGCAGTATTTT. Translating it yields CASSFFAGASTDTQYF. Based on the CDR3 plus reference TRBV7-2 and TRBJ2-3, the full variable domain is GAGVSQSPSNKVTEKGKDVELRCDPISGHTALYWYRQSLGQGLEFLIYFQGNSAPDKSGLPSDRFSAERTGGSVSTLTIQRTQQEDSAVYLCASSFFAGASTDTQYFGPGTRLTVL.

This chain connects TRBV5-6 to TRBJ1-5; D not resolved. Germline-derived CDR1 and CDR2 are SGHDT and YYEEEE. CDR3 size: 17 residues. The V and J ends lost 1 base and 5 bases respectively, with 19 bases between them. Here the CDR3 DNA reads TGTGCCAGCAGCTTGTCCACGGAGCCAAGCGAGTATCAGCCCCAGCATTTT. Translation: CASSLSTEPSEYQPQHF.

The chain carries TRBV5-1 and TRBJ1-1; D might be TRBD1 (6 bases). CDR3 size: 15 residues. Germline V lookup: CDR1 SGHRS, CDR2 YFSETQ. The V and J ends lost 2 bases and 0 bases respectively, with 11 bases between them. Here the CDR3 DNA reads TGCGCCAGCAGCTTATTTGGACAGATGAACACTGAAGCTTTCTTT. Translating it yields CASSLFGQMNTEAFF.

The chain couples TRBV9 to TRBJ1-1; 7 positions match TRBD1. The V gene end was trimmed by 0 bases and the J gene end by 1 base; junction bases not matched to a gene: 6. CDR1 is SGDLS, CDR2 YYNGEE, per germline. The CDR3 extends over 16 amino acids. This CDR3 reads CASSVVSPGGNTEAFF. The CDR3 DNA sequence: TGTGCCAGCAGCGTAGTATCCCCAGGGGGGAACACTGAAGCTTTCTTT.

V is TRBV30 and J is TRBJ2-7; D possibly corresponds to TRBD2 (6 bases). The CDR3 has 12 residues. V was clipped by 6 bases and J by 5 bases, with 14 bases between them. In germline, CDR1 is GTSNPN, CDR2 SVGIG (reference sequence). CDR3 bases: TGTGCCTGCAATGGCGGAGGGGACGAGCAGTACTTC. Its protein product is CACNGGGDEQYF.

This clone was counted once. The CDR3 sequence is CASSILGNSGANVLTF. DNA of the CDR3: TGTGCCAGTAGTATTTTGGGCAACTCTGGGGCCAACGTCCTGACTTTC. V and J are TRBV19 and TRBJ2-6; D ambiguous. The CDR3 is 16 amino acids. Germline V gene data show CDR1 as LNHDA and CDR2 as SQIVND (reference sequence). Trimming pared 3 bases from V and 0 bases from J, leaving 9 bases between.

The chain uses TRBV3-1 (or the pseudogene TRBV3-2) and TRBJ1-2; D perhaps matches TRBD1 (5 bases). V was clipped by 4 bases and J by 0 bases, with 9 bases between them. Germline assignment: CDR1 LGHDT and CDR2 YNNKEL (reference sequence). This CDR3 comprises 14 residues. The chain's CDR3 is CASSLPGTNYGYTF. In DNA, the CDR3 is TGTGCCAGCAGCCTCCCAGGGACTAACTATGGCTACACCTTC.

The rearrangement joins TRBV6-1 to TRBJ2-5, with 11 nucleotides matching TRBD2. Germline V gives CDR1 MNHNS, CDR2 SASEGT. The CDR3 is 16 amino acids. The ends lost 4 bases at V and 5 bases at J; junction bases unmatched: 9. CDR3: CASSGTIAGGPETQYF. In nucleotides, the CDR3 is TGTGCCAGCAGTGGGACAATAGCGGGGGGGCCTGAGACCCAGTACTTC.

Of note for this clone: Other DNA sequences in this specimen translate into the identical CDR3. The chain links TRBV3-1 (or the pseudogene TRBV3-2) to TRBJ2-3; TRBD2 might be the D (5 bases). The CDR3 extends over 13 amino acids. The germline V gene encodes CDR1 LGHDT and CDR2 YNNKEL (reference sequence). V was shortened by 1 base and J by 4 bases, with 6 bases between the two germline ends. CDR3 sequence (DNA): TGTGCCAGCAGCCAAGTACTAGCAGATACGCAGTATTTT. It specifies CASSQVLADTQYF.

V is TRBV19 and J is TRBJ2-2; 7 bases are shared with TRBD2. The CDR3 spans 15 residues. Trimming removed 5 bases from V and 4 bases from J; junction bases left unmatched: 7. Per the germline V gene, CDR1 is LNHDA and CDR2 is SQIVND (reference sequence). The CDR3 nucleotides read TGTGCCAGTAGTGGAGCACTAGCGCGCACCGGGGAGCTGTTTTTT. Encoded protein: CASSGALARTGELFF.

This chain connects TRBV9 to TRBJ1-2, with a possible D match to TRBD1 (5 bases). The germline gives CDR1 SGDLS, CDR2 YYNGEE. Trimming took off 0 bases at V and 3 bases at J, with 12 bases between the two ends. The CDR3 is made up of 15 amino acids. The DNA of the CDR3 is TGTGCCAGCAGCGTAGGGGCAGGGCCCTACTATGGCTACACCTTC. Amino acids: CASSVGAGPYYGYTF.

CDR3: CATGSPIADTQYF. DNA for the CDR3: TGTGCCACCGGTAGCCCGATCGCAGATACGCAGTATTTT. The rearrangement joins TRBV24-1 to TRBJ2-3; D unclear. The CDR3 has 13 amino acids. Germline values: CDR1 KGHDR, CDR2 SFDVKD. The V end lost 9 bases, the J end lost 4 bases, and 13 bases lay between the germline ends.

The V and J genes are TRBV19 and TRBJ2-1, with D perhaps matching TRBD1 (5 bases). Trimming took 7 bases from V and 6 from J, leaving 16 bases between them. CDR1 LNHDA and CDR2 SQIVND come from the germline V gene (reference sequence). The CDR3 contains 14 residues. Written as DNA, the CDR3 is TGTGCCAGTAAAACGGCAGGGAACCGCAATGAGCAGTTCTTC. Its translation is CASKTAGNRNEQFF.

This CDR3 is CASSRQGVGADTQYF. CDR3 nucleotides: TGTGCCAGCAGCCGACAGGGGGTAGGTGCAGATACGCAGTATTTT. This chain joins TRBV14 and TRBJ2-3; the match to TRBD1 covers 9 bases. Germline CDR1 is SGHDN and CDR2 is FVKESK. The CDR3 is 15 amino acids. With 4 bases clipped from V and 4 bases from J, the junction kept 6 bases outside the gene matches. The full variable domain, with the rest looked up from reference TRBV14 and TRBJ2-3, is EAGVTQFPSHSVIEKGQTVTLRCDPISGHDNLYWYRRVMGKEIKFLLHFVKESKQDESGMPNNRFLAERTGGTYSTLKVQPAELEDSGVYFCASSRQGVGADTQYFGPGTRLTVL.

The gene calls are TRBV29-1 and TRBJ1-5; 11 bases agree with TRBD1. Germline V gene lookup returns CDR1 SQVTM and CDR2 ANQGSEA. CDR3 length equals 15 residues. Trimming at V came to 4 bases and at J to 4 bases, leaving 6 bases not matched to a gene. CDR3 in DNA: TGCAGCGTTGCCCACGGGACAGGGGGGAATCAGCCCCAGCATTTT. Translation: CSVAHGTGGNQPQHF.

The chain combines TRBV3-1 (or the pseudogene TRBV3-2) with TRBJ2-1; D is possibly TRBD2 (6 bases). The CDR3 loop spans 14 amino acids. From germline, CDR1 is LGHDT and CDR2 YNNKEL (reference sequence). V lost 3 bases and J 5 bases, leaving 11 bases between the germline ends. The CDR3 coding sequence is TGTGCCAGCAGCCAGAATCTAGCGAACAATGAGCAGTTCTTC. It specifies CASSQNLANNEQFF.

The CDR3 here is CASITGGVGDEQFF. The CDR3 nucleotides read TGTGCCAGCATCACGGGGGGCGTGGGAGATGAGCAGTTCTTC. The V gene is TRBV6-6, the J gene TRBJ2-1; the D gene is possibly TRBD2 (7 bases). The CDR3 spans 14 residues. In germline, CDR1 is MNHNY, CDR2 SVGAGI (reference sequence). V lost 7 bases and J 8 bases, leaving 18 bases between the germline ends.

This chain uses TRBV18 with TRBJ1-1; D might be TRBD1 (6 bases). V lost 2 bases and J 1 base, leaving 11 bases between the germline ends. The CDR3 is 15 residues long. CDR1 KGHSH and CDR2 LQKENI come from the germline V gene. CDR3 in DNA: TGTGCCAGCTCACCATCGCCGGACAGGAACACTGAAGCTTTCTTT. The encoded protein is CASSPSPDRNTEAFF.

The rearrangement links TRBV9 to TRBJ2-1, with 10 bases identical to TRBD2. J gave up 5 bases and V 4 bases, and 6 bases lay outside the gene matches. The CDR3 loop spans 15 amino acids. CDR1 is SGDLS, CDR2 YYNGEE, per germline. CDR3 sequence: CASSPGTSANNEQFF. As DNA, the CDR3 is TGTGCCAGCAGCCCAGGGACTAGCGCAAACAATGAGCAGTTCTTC.

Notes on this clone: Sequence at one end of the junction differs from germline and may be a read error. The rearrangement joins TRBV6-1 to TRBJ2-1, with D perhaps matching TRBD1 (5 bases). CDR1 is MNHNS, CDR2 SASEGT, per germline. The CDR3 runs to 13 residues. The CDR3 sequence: CASSEGVTVGQFF. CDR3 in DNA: TGTGCCAGCAGCGAAGGGGTGACAGTTGGGCAGTTCTTC.

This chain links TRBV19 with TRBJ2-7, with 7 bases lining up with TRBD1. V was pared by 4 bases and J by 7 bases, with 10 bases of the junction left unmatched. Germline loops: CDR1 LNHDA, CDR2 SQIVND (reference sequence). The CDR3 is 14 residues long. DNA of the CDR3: TGTGCCAGTAGTAAGGGACAGCCTGTTATAGAGCAGTACTTC. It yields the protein CASSKGQPVIEQYF.

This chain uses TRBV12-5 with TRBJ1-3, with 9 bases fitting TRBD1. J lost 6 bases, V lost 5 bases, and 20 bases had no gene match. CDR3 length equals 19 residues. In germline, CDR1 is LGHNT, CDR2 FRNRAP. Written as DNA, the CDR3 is TGTGCTAGTGGTCCACGGACAGGGGAGGGGGGTATCGGAGTAAACACCATATATTTT. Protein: CASGPRTGEGGIGVNTIYF.

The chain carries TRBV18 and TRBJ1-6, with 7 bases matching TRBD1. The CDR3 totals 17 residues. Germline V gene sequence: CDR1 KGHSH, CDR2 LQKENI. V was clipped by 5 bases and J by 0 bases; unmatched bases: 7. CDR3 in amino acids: CASSAIHRGSYNSPLHF. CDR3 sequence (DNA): TGTGCCAGCTCAGCAATTCACAGGGGCTCCTATAATTCACCCCTCCACTTT.

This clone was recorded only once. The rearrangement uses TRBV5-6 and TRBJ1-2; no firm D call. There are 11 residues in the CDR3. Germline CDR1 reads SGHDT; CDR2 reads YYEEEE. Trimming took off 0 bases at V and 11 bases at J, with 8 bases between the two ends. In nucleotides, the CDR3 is TGTGCCAGCAGCTTGGTCACGGTGTACACCTTC. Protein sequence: CASSLVTVYTF.

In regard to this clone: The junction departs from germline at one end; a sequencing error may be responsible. The CDR3 DNA sequence: TGCGCCTCAGGGGCAGGGGGCACCGATACGCAGTATTTT. It encodes CASGAGGTDTQYF. The rearrangement links TRBV10-2 to TRBJ2-3, with 8 bases that match TRBD1. The CDR3 totals 13 residues. Germline V lookup: CDR1 WSHSY, CDR2 SAAADI.

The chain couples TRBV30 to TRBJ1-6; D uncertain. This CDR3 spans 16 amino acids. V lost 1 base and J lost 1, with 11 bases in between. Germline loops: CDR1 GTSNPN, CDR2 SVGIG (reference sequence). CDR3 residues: CAWSARANSYNSPLHF. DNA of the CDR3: TGTGCCTGGAGTGCGCGAGCCAATTCCTATAATTCACCCCTCCACTTT.

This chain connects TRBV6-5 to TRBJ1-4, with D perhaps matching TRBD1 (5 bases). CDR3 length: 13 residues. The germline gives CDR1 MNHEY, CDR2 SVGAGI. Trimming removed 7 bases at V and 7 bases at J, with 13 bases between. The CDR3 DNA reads TGTGCCAGCATAGGGCAGGGCACTGAAAAACTGTTTTTT. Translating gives CASIGQGTEKLFF.

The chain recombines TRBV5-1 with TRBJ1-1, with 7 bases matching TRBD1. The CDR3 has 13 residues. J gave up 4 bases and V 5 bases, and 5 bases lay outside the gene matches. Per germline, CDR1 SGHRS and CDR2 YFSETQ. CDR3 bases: TGCGCCAGCAGGCTACAGGGGCGCACTGAAGCTTTCTTT. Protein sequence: CASRLQGRTEAFF.